This TCR beta chain was documented in a study of shared clonotypes between healthy human individuals. Turning to this clone: Its antigen is undetermined.

The study's findings and limits: Limitation of the genetic and exposure-history diversity represented came from the few donors. Of the naive CD4 clonotypes, approximately 5% were shared across a few donors. Among non-shared clonotypes, generation probabilities were lower than among those shared by all four donors.

CD4+ cells underwent separation, giving CD45RA+ naive and CD45RA-negative memory subsets. CDR3 length: 14 amino acids. CDR1 is MNHNS, CDR2 SASEGT, per germline. V lost 2 bases, J lost 5 bases, and 12 bases lay in between. This table comes from immunoSEQ multiplex PCR, and its TCRdb copy is limited to in-frame clones, with some not included. The table includes about 230,000 clones, 65% detected once. The chain carries TRBV6-1 and TRBJ1-2, with D uncertain. Sequencing was done on a sample of memory CD4+ T cells sorted from blood. Stated subset: CD45RA-negative fraction. The source of this sequence is a man between 25 and 39 years old in good health. In DNA, the CDR3 is TGTGCCAGCAGTGAACCGGGCCTGGGGTATGGCTACACCTTC. Its protein is CASSEPGLGYGYTF.